This T cell receptor beta chain was identified during a study of cytomegalovirus exposure and HLA in healthy donors. Overall study: Clustering assigned about four fifths of the approximately 390 genotyped donors to the Caucasian-associated ancestry cluster. Study-level findings and limits: Most of the TCR beta V segments (in an earlier analysis) were productive either about 87% or about 30% of the time. In a later analysis, common viral pathogens appeared linked to several of the most significant clusters.

As concerns this clone: The antigen remains undetermined.

The PCR ran on 60 Vbeta and 13 Jbeta primers. Generated by immunoSEQ multiplex PCR, the TCRdb table keeps only in-frame clones and is missing some. The table lists under 95,000 clones, 75% of them singletons. The CDR3 consists of 15 residues. Unmatched junction bases numbered 6, after V lost 6 bases and J lost 2 bases. Germline V gene sequence: CDR1 SGHTA, CDR2 FQGTGA. The sequence was collected from a man aged 35 to 55 in good health and CMV-seronegative. Input material: PBMCs. V usage is TRBV7-3 and J usage is TRBJ2-1; 8 bases match TRBD2. The CDR3 is CASSSAGETYNEQFF. CDR3 in DNA: TGTGCCAGCAGTTCAGCGGGAGAAACCTACAATGAGCAGTTCTTC.